The source of this T cell receptor beta chain is a study of cytomegalovirus exposure and HLA in healthy donors. PCR amplification relied on 60 Vbeta primers (plus 13 Jbeta primers). Some clones are missing from TCRdb's copy, which holds only in-frame ones; the method was immunoSEQ multiplex PCR. The sample contains under 250,000 clones, around four fifths of which appear only once. The CDR3 sequence is 16 residues long. Germline CDR1 reads SGDLS; CDR2 reads YYNGEE. Trimming at V came to 0 bases and at J to 1 base, leaving 6 bases not matched to a gene. Sample: PBMCs. The chain links TRBV9 to TRBJ2-5, with TRBD1 matching 7 bases. The source of this sequence is a male donor in good health and CMV-seronegative. The CDR3 DNA reads as TGTGCCAGCAGCGTAGATCCAGGGGGAGCCCAAGAGACCCAGTACTTC. This codes for CASSVDPGGAQETQYF.